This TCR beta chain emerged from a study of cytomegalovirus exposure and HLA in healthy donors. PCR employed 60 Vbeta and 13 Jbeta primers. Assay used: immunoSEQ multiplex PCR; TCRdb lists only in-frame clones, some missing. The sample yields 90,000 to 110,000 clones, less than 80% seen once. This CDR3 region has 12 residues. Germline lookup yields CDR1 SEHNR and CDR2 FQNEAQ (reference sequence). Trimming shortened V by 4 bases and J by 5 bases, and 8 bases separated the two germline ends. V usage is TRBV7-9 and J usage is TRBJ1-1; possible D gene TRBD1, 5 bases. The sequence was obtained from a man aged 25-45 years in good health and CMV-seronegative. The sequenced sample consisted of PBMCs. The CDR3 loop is CASSSRGTEAFF. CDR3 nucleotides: TGTGCCAGCAGCTCTAGGGGTACTGAAGCTTTCTTT.